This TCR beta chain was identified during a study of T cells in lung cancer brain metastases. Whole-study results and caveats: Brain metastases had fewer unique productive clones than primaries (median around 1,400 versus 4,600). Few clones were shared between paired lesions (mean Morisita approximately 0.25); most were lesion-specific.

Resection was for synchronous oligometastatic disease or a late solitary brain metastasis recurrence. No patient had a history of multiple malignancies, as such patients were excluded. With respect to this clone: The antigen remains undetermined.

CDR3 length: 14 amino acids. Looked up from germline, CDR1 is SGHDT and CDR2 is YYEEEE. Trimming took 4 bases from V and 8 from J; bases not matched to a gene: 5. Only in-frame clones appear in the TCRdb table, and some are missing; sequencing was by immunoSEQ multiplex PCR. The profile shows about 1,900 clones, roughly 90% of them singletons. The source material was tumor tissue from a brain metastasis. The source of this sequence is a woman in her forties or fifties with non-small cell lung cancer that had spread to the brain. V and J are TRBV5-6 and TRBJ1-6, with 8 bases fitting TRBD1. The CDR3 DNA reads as TGTGCCAGCAGCCTTGGACAGGGACATTCACCCCTCCACTTT. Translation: CASSLGQGHSPLHF.